These 20 T cell receptor beta chains came from one sample sequenced in a study of blood T cell repertoires in COVID-19. Clones were read by immunoSEQ multiplex PCR, and TCRdb kept only the in-frame ones, dropping some. The table records around 280,000 clones, roughly 80% of them present only once. The sequenced sample was peripheral blood. The receptors here all came from a woman aged 45-60 years with active or convalescent COVID-19.

The chain has TRBV9 and TRBJ1-1; D gene ambiguous. This CDR3 contains 15 residues. The germline V and J ends were trimmed by 0 bases and 0 bases, with 9 bases remaining between them. CDR1 is SGDLS, CDR2 YYNGEE, per germline. The DNA for the CDR3 is TGTGCCAGCAGCGTAGAGAGATCTATGAACACTGAAGCTTTCTTT. It specifies CASSVERSMNTEAFF.

A single count supports this clone. The genes are TRBV10-3 and TRBJ2-7, with 11 bases aligning to TRBD2. Germline CDR1 reads ENHRY; CDR2 reads SYGVKD. J gave up 2 bases and V 3 bases, and 9 bases lay outside the gene matches. The CDR3 sequence is 17 residues long. CDR3 in DNA: TGTGCCATCAGTGACCTAACGACTAGCGGGATAACCTACGAGCAGTACTTC. It specifies CAISDLTTSGITYEQYF.

V gene TRBV10-3 combines with J gene TRBJ1-2; TRBD1 agrees at 7 bases. After removal of 6 bases from V and 2 bases from J, the junction contained 12 bases not matched to a gene. Germline V gives CDR1 ENHRY, CDR2 SYGVKD. The CDR3 has 16 residues. CDR3 DNA: TGTGCCATCAGGAATGAGGGGGCTCGGGGCAACTATGGCTACACCTTC. This translates into CAIRNEGARGNYGYTF.

The chain carries TRBV7-7 and TRBJ1-2, with D possibly matching TRBD1 (6 bases). Trimming took off 4 bases at V and 2 bases at J, with 17 bases between the two ends. There are 16 residues in the CDR3. Germline CDR1 reads SSHAT; CDR2 reads FNYEAQ (reference sequence). This chain's CDR3 is CASSSTKGTYNYGYTF. The CDR3 bases are TGTGCCAGCAGCTCCACGAAGGGGACATACAACTATGGCTACACCTTC.

This rearrangement joins TRBV7-9 to TRBJ2-5, with D unresolved. The V end was cut by 5 bases, the J end by 0 bases, with 4 bases between. CDR1 and CDR2 from the germline V gene are SEHNR and FQNEAQ (reference sequence). This CDR3 is 12 amino acids long. CDR3 nucleotide sequence: TGTGCCAGCAGCCTACACCAAGAGACCCAGTACTTC. This codes for CASSLHQETQYF.

The J gene is TRBJ2-3, the V gene TRBV10-3; 7 bases are shared with TRBD2. Germline V gives CDR1 ENHRY, CDR2 SYGVKD. The CDR3 is 17 residues long. V lost 0 bases, J lost 3 bases, and 9 bases stayed unmatched. The CDR3 DNA reads as TGTGCCATCAGTGAGTCCAACCTGCGGGGGTTTACAGATACGCAGTATTTT. This codes for CAISESNLRGFTDTQYF.

This sequence joins TRBV25-1 and TRBJ2-7; TRBD2 matches 13 bases. This CDR3 is built from 16 residues. CDR1 is MGHDK and CDR2 is SYGVNS in the germline V gene. V lost 4 bases, J lost 6 bases, and 9 bases stayed unmatched. The CDR3 protein is CASSASLAGGPGEQYF. CDR3 sequence (DNA): TGTGCCAGCAGTGCCTCACTAGCGGGAGGGCCAGGCGAGCAGTACTTC.

This chain joins TRBV7-8 and TRBJ2-5; the D gene is possibly TRBD2 (5 bases). Looked up from germline, CDR1 is SGHVS and CDR2 is FQNEAQ. The germline V and J ends were trimmed by 1 base and 2 bases, with 8 bases remaining between them. The CDR3 is made up of 14 amino acids. Here the CDR3 reads CASSLVRAQETQYF. In DNA, the CDR3 is TGTGCCAGCAGCTTAGTGCGGGCGCAAGAGACCCAGTACTTC.

The V and J genes are TRBV5-1 and TRBJ1-6; 7 bases fit TRBD1. Germline trimming cut 4 bases from V and 5 bases from J; bases unmatched to any gene: 3. The germline CDR1 and CDR2 sequences are SGHRS and YFSETQ. The CDR3 has 14 amino acids. The CDR3 bases are TGCGCCAGCAGCCGGGACAGAAATAATTCACCCCTCCACTTT. Encoded protein: CASSRDRNNSPLHF.

This clone appeared once. The chain combines TRBV25-1 with TRBJ1-1, with 10 positions matching TRBD1. The CDR3 contains 14 residues. In germline, CDR1 is MGHDK, CDR2 SYGVNS. Unmatched junction bases numbered 5, after V lost 4 bases and J lost 6 bases. CDR3 in DNA: TGTGCCAGCAGTGGGCCGGGACAGGGGTCTGAAGCTTTCTTT. Its translation is CASSGPGQGSEAFF.

This clone came up once. V and J are TRBV11-2 and TRBJ2-7; 7 nucleotides match TRBD1. V dropped 5 bases and J dropped 0; count of bases not matched to a gene: 7. The CDR3 runs to 15 residues. The germline CDR1 and CDR2 sequences are SGHAT and FQNNGV. The CDR3 sequence: CASSPWTGRSYEQYF. In DNA form, the CDR3 reads TGTGCCAGCAGCCCTTGGACAGGCCGCTCCTACGAGCAGTACTTC.

The J gene is TRBJ2-3, the V gene TRBV28; no reliable D call. V shed 2 bases and J shed 5 bases, with 11 bases lying between them. The CDR3 is made up of 14 amino acids. Germline CDR1 MDHEN, CDR2 SYDVKM. The CDR3 DNA is TGTGCCAGCAGTTTAGGCCTCACAATAGATACGCAGTATTTT. This encodes CASSLGLTIDTQYF.

The chain recombines TRBV13 with TRBJ2-6, with unresolved D. Germline-derived CDR1 and CDR2 are PRHDT and FYEKMQ (reference sequence). The CDR3 covers 13 residues. With 5 bases removed from V and 1 base from J, the gap between germline ends came to 3 bases. CDR3: CASSLSGANVLTF. CDR3 nucleotide sequence: TGTGCCAGCAGCCTTTCTGGGGCCAACGTCCTGACTTTC.

This chain joins TRBV5-4 and TRBJ1-2; D is perhaps TRBD1 (6 bases). The V and J ends lost 0 bases and 4 bases respectively, with 13 bases between them. The V gene's germline CDR1 is SGHNT and CDR2 YYREEE (reference sequence). The CDR3 loop spans 15 amino acids. CDR3 protein: CASSLAGGRGYGYTF. In DNA, the CDR3 is TGTGCCAGCAGCTTGGCTGGGGGCAGGGGCTATGGCTACACCTTC.

With regard to this clone: This CDR3 is also generated by other DNA sequences in the sample. The rearrangement uses TRBV5-1 and TRBJ1-1; D perhaps matches TRBD1 (5 bases). This CDR3 comprises 13 residues. Trimming stripped 4 bases from V and 0 bases from J, with 7 bases between. CDR1 SGHRS and CDR2 YFSETQ come from the germline V gene. The CDR3 nucleotides read TGCGCCAGCAGCAGGGGTCTGAACACTGAAGCTTTCTTT. This encodes CASSRGLNTEAFF. The full variable domain, with the rest looked up from reference TRBV5-1 and TRBJ1-1, is KAGVTQTPRYLIKTRGQQVTLSCSPISGHRSVSWYQQTPGQGLQFLFEYFSETQRNKGNFPGRFSGRQFSNSRSEMNVSTLELGDSALYLCASSRGLNTEAFFGQGTRLTVV.

The chain has TRBV10-2 and TRBJ2-3; possibly TRBD1 for D (6 bases). This CDR3 comprises 16 residues. Germline V gives CDR1 WSHSY, CDR2 SAAADI. Trimming removed 6 bases at V and 0 bases at J, with 16 bases between. CDR3 region: CASSSRPDRSTDTQYF. In DNA, the CDR3 is TGCGCCAGCAGCTCCCGACCAGACAGGAGCACAGATACGCAGTATTTT.

V is TRBV5-4 and J is TRBJ2-1; D is perhaps TRBD2 (6 bases). This CDR3 is built from 16 residues. The germline V and J ends were trimmed by 4 bases and 1 base, with 15 bases remaining between them. Germline CDR1 and CDR2: SGHNT and YYREEE (reference sequence). The CDR3, as DNA: TGTGCCAGCAGCCAACCGGGACTCCTGTCCTACAATGAGCAGTTCTTC. Its protein is CASSQPGLLSYNEQFF.

This clone was seen just once. The chain combines TRBV6-6 with TRBJ2-1; TRBD2 aligns across 12 bases. The CDR3 is made up of 17 amino acids. V was pared by 5 bases and J by 4 bases, with 9 bases of the junction left unmatched. Germline V gene sequence: CDR1 MNHNY, CDR2 SVGAGI (reference sequence). CDR3 DNA: TGTGCCAGCAGTCGTCGGACCGGGACTAGCGGGTACAATGAGCAGTTCTTC. Translated, it gives CASSRRTGTSGYNEQFF.

The rearrangement uses TRBV19 and TRBJ1-2; D gene unclear. This CDR3 is 12 amino acids long. V was shortened by 7 bases and J by 8 bases, with 14 bases between the two germline ends. CDR1 is LNHDA, CDR2 SQIVND, per germline (reference sequence). The CDR3 DNA follows: TGTGCCAGTATCGCCTCTACGGGGGGCTACACCTTC. This translates into CASIASTGGYTF. The full variable domain, completed using reference TRBV19 and TRBJ1-2, is DGGITQSPKYLFRKEGQNVTLSCEQNLNHDAMYWYRQDPGQGLRLIYYSQIVNDFQKGDIAEGYSVSREKKESFPLTVTSAQKNPTAFYLCASIASTGGYTFGSGTRLTVV.

The V gene is TRBV29-1, the J gene TRBJ2-2; D gene uncertain. The CDR3 contains 13 residues. Trimming stripped 2 bases from V and 3 bases from J, with 7 bases between. In germline, CDR1 is SQVTM, CDR2 ANQGSEA. The CDR3 loop reads CSVELQYTGELFF. DNA for the CDR3: TGCAGCGTTGAACTACAGTACACCGGGGAGCTGTTTTTT.